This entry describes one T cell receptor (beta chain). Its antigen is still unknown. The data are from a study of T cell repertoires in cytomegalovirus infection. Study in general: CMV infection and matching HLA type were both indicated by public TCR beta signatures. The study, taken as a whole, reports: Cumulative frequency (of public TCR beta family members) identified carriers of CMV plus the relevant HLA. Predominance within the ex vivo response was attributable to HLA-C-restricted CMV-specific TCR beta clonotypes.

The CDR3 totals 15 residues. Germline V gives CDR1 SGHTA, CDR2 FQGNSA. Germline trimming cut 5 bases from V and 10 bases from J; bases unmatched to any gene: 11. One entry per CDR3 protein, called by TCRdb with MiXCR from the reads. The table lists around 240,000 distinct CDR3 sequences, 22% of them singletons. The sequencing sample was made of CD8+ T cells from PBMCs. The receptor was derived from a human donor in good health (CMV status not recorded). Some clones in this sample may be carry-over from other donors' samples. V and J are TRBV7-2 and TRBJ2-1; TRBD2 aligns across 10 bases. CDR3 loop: CASSPWLAGAGEQFF. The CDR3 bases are TGTGCCAGCAGCCCGTGGCTAGCGGGGGCGGGCGAGCAGTTCTTC.